The 5 T cell receptor beta chains presented below share a single source sample, sequenced in a study of control samples from healthy donors and cancer patients. The assay was immunoSEQ multiplex PCR, and TCRdb's table has in-frame clones only and misses some. Altogether about 250,000 clones are present, about 80% being singletons, with the ten largest covering about an eighth. Sequenced sample: PBMCs. These receptors were collected from a woman aged 60-75 years with lung cancer.

This clone was detected only once. The chain has TRBV10-3 and TRBJ1-2; a possible D gene is TRBD1 (5 bases). V dropped 1 base and J dropped 2 bases, with 23 bases sitting between them. Germline loops: CDR1 ENHRY, CDR2 SYGVKD. The CDR3 totals 19 residues. CDR3 in DNA: TGTGCCATCAGTGAGTGGACAAAAGTATCTCACGGAAACAACTATGGCTACACCTTC. Amino acids: CAISEWTKVSHGNNYGYTF.

About this clone: One end of the junction is discordant with germline, which a read error may explain. This chain uses TRBV27 with TRBJ2-7, with a possible D match to TRBD1 (6 bases). This CDR3 is built from 14 residues. Germline lookup yields CDR1 MNHEY and CDR2 SMNVEV (reference sequence). CDR3 in amino acids: CASGLTDRGNEQYF. The CDR3 nucleotides read TGTGCCAGCGGTTTGACGGACAGAGGGAACGAGCAGTACTTC.

V and J are TRBV4-2 and TRBJ1-1, with a possible D match to TRBD1 (5 bases). CDR1 and CDR2 (germline): LGHNA, YNFKEQ. The CDR3 is 13 amino acids. Trimming took off 6 bases at V and 2 bases at J, with 10 bases between the two ends. CDR3 protein: CASRPTVNTEAFF. DNA of the CDR3: TGTGCCAGCAGACCGACAGTTAACACTGAAGCTTTCTTT.

The chain combines TRBV28 with TRBJ2-7; possibly TRBD2 for D (5 bases). This CDR3 spans 14 amino acids. Germline lookup yields CDR1 MDHEN and CDR2 SYDVKM. Trimming removed 4 bases from V and 3 bases from J, with 13 bases in between. CDR3 DNA sequence: TGTGCCAGCAGTTCAAGAGCGGTTTACTACGAGCAGTACTTC. It specifies CASSSRAVYYEQYF.

The chain uses TRBV6-6 and TRBJ1-1; D perhaps matches TRBD1 (5 bases). The CDR3 is 16 residues long. Trimming pared 5 bases from V and 1 base from J, leaving 17 bases between. Germline lookup yields CDR1 MNHNY and CDR2 SVGAGI (reference sequence). The CDR3: CASSRRGYLANTEAFF. In DNA, the CDR3 is TGTGCCAGCAGTCGACGGGGGTATTTAGCGAACACTGAAGCTTTCTTT.